This is a list of T cell receptor beta chains from one sample in a study of blood T cell repertoires in COVID-19. Method: immunoSEQ multiplex PCR; TCRdb's copy keeps in-frame clones and lacks some. This table has 65,000 to 85,000 clones, roughly 90% appearing once. Input material: peripheral blood. These receptors were obtained from a human donor in a cohort sampled during active COVID-19. CDR3s include the opening cysteine and the closing phenylalanine or tryptophan. The D gene is left open where the match is weak. Clone size is not always given. Where it is, it says once, few, many or a class for expanded clones.

clone size: NA
V gene: TRBV19
D gene: NA
J gene: TRBJ1-2
CDR3 protein: CASSILGFYGYTF
CDR3 DNA: TGTGCCAGTAGTATACTGGGCTTCTATGGCTACACCTTC

clone size: NA
V gene: TRBV5-1
D gene: TRBD1
J gene: TRBJ2-7
CDR3 protein: CASSLHRIPGTGSYEQYF
CDR3 DNA: TGCGCCAGCAGCTTGCACCGAATTCCCGGGACAGGCTCCTACGAGCAGTACTTC

clone size: NA
V gene: TRBV18
D gene: NA
J gene: TRBJ1-6
CDR3 protein: CASSQETGNNGPLHF
CDR3 DNA: TGTGCCAGCTCACAAGAAACAGGGAATAATGGACCCCTCCACTTT

clone size: NA
V gene: TRBV5-1
D gene: TRBD2
J gene: TRBJ2-1
CDR3 protein: CASSLARGSWDEQFF
CDR3 DNA: TGCGCCAGCAGCTTGGCCCGCGGGAGTTGGGATGAGCAGTTCTTC

clone size: NA
V gene: TRBV7-2
D gene: TRBD1
J gene: TRBJ1-6
CDR3 protein: CASRPTDRGLNSPLHF
CDR3 DNA: TGTGCCAGCAGACCGACGGACAGGGGGCTGAATTCACCCCTCCACTTT

clone size: NA
V gene: TRBV3-1/TRBV3-2
D gene: NA
J gene: TRBJ2-7
CDR3 protein: CASSVTSYEQYF
CDR3 DNA: TGTGCCAGCAGCGTTACTAGCTACGAGCAGTACTTC

clone size: NA
V gene: TRBV19
D gene: NA
J gene: TRBJ2-3
CDR3 protein: CASRLLATDTQYF
CDR3 DNA: TGTGCCAGTAGGCTTTTGGCAACAGATACGCAGTATTTT

clone size: NA
V gene: TRBV7-2
D gene: NA
J gene: TRBJ2-4
CDR3 protein: CASSPEFSENIQYF
CDR3 DNA: TGTGCCAGCAGCCCGGAGTTCAGTGAAAACATTCAGTACTTC

clone size: NA
V gene: TRBV11-2
D gene: NA
J gene: TRBJ2-1
CDR3 protein: CASSPGLSAEQFF
CDR3 DNA: TGTGCCAGCAGCCCGGGTTTGTCGGCTGAGCAGTTCTTC

clone size: once
V gene: TRBV5-8
D gene: TRBD1
J gene: TRBJ2-1
CDR3 protein: CASSSGTGGDEQFF
CDR3 DNA: TGTGCCAGCAGCTCCGGGACAGGGGGCGATGAGCAGTTCTTC

clone size: NA
V gene: TRBV27
D gene: TRBD1
J gene: TRBJ2-3
CDR3 protein: CASSYRGISDTQYF
CDR3 DNA: TGTGCCAGCAGTTACAGGGGGATCTCAGATACGCAGTATTTT

clone size: once
V gene: TRBV15
D gene: NA
J gene: TRBJ1-4
CDR3 protein: CATSRSRGSDEKLFF
CDR3 DNA: TGTGCCACCAGCAGATCCAGAGGGTCTGATGAAAAACTGTTTTTT

clone size: NA
V gene: TRBV21-1
D gene: NA
J gene: TRBJ2-2
CDR3 protein: CASTFRVDRRRGGRKTGELFF
CDR3 DNA: TGTGCCAGCACCTTTAGGGTCGACAGGCGACGCGGAGGCAGAAAGACCGGGGAGCTGTTTTTT

clone size: NA
V gene: TRBV28
D gene: NA
J gene: TRBJ2-5
CDR3 protein: CASSLNGFQETQYF
CDR3 DNA: TGTGCCAGCAGTTTAAACGGGTTCCAAGAGACCCAGTACTTC

clone size: NA
V gene: TRBV30
D gene: NA
J gene: TRBJ1-1
CDR3 protein: CAWTGVRTEAFF
CDR3 DNA: TGTGCCTGGACAGGGGTAAGGACTGAAGCTTTCTTT

clone size: NA
V gene: TRBV3-1/TRBV3-2
D gene: TRBD2
J gene: TRBJ2-7
CDR3 protein: CATTLSGGAYEQYF
CDR3 DNA: TGTGCCACCACCCTTAGCGGGGGCGCTTACGAGCAGTACTTC